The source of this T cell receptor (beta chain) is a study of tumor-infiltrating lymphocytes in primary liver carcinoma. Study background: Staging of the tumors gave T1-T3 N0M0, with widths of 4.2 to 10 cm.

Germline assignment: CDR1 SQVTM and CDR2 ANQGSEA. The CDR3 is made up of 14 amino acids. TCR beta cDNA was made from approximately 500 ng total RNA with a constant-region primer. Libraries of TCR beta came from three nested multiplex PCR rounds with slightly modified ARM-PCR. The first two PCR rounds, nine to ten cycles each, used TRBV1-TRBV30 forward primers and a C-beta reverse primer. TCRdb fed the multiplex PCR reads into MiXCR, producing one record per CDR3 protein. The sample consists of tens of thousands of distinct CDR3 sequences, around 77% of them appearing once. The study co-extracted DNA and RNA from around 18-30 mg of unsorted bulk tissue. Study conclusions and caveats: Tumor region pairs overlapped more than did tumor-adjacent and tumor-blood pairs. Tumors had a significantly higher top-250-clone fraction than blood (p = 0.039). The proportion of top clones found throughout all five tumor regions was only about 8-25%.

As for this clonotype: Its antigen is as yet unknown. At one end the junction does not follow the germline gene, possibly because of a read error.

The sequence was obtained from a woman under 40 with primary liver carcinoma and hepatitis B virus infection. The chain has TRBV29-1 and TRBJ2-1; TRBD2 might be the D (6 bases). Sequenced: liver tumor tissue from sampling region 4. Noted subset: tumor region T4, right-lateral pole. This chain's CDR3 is CSAETGVSSNEQIF. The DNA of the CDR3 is TGCAGCGCCGAGACGGGAGTAAGTTCCAATGAGCAGATCTTC.